Following are 16 T cell receptor beta chains from one sample sequenced in a study of shared clonotypes between healthy human individuals. Generated by immunoSEQ multiplex PCR, the TCRdb table keeps only in-frame clones and is missing some. The sample contains 2 million to 3 million clones, approximately 94% of which appear only once. The sequenced sample consisted of naive CD4+ T cells from PBMCs. The subset here: CD45RA+ positively selected. These receptor sequences come from a young man in good health. Some clones in this sample may be carry-over from other donors' samples.

The V call is TRBV5-3, the J call TRBJ2-7, with D possibly being TRBD1 (6 bases). Being an ORF, TRBV5-3 has a function that is uncertain. The V end was cut by 6 bases, the J end by 1 base, with 17 bases between. There are 15 residues in the CDR3. The CDR3: CARNGAYRDSYEQYF. Here the CDR3 DNA reads TGTGCCAGAAACGGGGCTTACAGGGATTCCTACGAGCAGTACTTC.

V usage is TRBV5-1 and J usage is TRBJ2-7; the D call may be TRBD1 or TRBD2 (5 bases each). Trimming removed 4 bases at V and 1 base at J, with 24 bases between. From germline, CDR1 is SGHRS and CDR2 YFSETQ. The CDR3 has 18 residues. CDR3 DNA: TGCGCCAGCAGCCGCCCTACTTCCGGGGCTTTCGTATCCTACGAGCAGTACTTC. Translating gives CASSRPTSGAFVSYEQYF.

The rearrangement uses TRBV4-1 and TRBJ2-1; D not certain. The CDR3 is 13 residues long. Per germline, CDR1 MGHRA and CDR2 YSYEKL. With 3 bases removed from V and 8 bases from J, the gap between germline ends came to 11 bases. The CDR3 protein is CASSHQYYDEQFF. The CDR3, as DNA: TGCGCCAGCAGCCATCAATATTACGATGAGCAGTTCTTC.

J is TRBJ1-2 and V is TRBV2; TRBD1 aligns across 8 bases. The CDR3 consists of 14 residues. V was pared by 10 bases and J by 3 bases, with 10 bases of the junction left unmatched. Germline V gene sequence: CDR1 SNHLY, CDR2 FYNNEI. The CDR3 loop is CATRPGGAYYGYTF. CDR3 nucleotide sequence: TGTGCCACCCGCCCAGGGGGCGCTTACTATGGCTACACCTTC.

This sequence joins TRBV29-1 and TRBJ1-4; perhaps TRBD1 as D (6 bases). Germline V gene data show CDR1 as SQVTM and CDR2 as ANQGSEA. This CDR3 has 14 residues. Trimming removed 7 bases at V and 7 bases at J, with 19 bases between. DNA of the CDR3: TGCAGCGCCCGAAGGGGGGCCGATGGTGAAAAACTGTTTTTT. Residues: CSARRGADGEKLFF. Complete variable domain (other parts from reference TRBV29-1 and TRBJ1-4): SAVISQKPSRDICQRGTSLTIQCQVDSQVTMMFWYRQQPGQSLTLIATANQGSEATYESGFVIDKFPISRPNLTFSTLTVSNMSPEDSSIYLCSARRGADGEKLFFGSGTQLSVL.

CDR3 coding DNA: TGTGCCAGCAGTTCGGGCAGGGGATATCAGCCCCAGCATTTT. This encodes CASSSGRGYQPQHF. The chain carries TRBV6-6 and TRBJ1-5, with TRBD1 as a possible D gene (6 bases). V lost 4 bases and J lost 5, with 12 bases in between. Germline V gives CDR1 MNHNY, CDR2 SVGAGI (reference sequence). This CDR3 is 14 amino acids long.

The chain recombines TRBV27 with TRBJ2-1, with TRBD1 matching over 9 bases. The germline gives CDR1 MNHEY, CDR2 SMNVEV (reference sequence). The CDR3 is 14 residues long. Trimming took 8 bases from V and 5 from J; bases not matched to a gene: 7. In nucleotides, the CDR3 is TGTGCCAGCCATTACCGGGACAGGGACAATGAGCAGTTCTTC. Encoded protein: CASHYRDRDNEQFF.

The V gene is TRBV30, the J gene TRBJ2-5; weak D call: TRBD1 (5 bases). The CDR3 sequence is 14 residues long. The germline V and J ends were trimmed by 0 bases and 3 bases, with 11 bases remaining between them. Per the germline V gene, CDR1 is GTSNPN and CDR2 is SVGIG (reference sequence). CDR3: CAWSVGLGKETQYF. For the CDR3, the DNA is TGTGCCTGGAGTGTGGGGCTAGGTAAAGAGACCCAGTACTTC.

The chain is built from TRBV7-8 and TRBJ1-5; D is undetermined. Trimming cost V 1 base and J 4 bases, with 5 bases left between them. The CDR3 totals 13 residues. Germline V lookup: CDR1 SGHVS, CDR2 FQNEAQ. CDR3 in amino acids: CASSLVSNQPQHF. Written as DNA, the CDR3 is TGTGCCAGCAGCTTAGTGAGTAATCAGCCCCAGCATTTT.

This clone was observed a few times. V gene TRBV4-2 combines with J gene TRBJ1-1, with D possibly being TRBD1 (6 bases). The CDR3 is 12 residues long. V was trimmed by 4 bases and J by 11 bases, leaving 14 bases between them. The V gene's germline CDR1 is LGHNA and CDR2 YNFKEQ. The CDR3 loop is CASSPDGQRAFF. The CDR3 DNA reads TGTGCCAGCAGCCCAGATGGACAGAGGGCTTTCTTT.

The chain employs TRBV30 and TRBJ1-5; D is perhaps TRBD1 (5 bases). V was trimmed by 0 bases and J by 6 bases, leaving 15 bases between them. Germline V gives CDR1 GTSNPN, CDR2 SVGIG (reference sequence). The CDR3 is 15 amino acids. CDR3 sequence: CAWSVSAGKGQPQHF. The CDR3 nucleotides read TGTGCCTGGAGTGTGTCAGCAGGGAAGGGTCAGCCCCAGCATTTT.

Worth noting for this clone: Different DNA sequences within this sample yield the same CDR3. The chain has TRBV6-5 and TRBJ2-7; TRBD2 matches 13 bases. This CDR3 comprises 15 residues. Trimming at V came to 6 bases and at J to 3 bases, leaving 5 bases not matched to a gene. In germline, CDR1 is MNHEY, CDR2 SVGAGI. Written as DNA, the CDR3 is TGTGCCAGCAGACCAGGGACTAGCGGGATCTACGAGCAGTACTTC. Encoded protein: CASRPGTSGIYEQYF.

The V gene is TRBV5-1, the J gene TRBJ2-5, with D perhaps assigned TRBD1 or TRBD2 (5 bases each). V was shortened by 4 bases and J by 4 bases, with 26 bases between the two germline ends. Germline V gene sequence: CDR1 SGHRS, CDR2 YFSETQ. The CDR3 extends over 18 amino acids. The CDR3 region has the DNA TGCGCCAGCAGCCATAAACCGCAGAGTGGGGGTGGGGCAGAGACCCAGTACTTC. Amino acid sequence: CASSHKPQSGGGAETQYF.

This chain connects TRBV27 to TRBJ2-6; the match to TRBD1 covers 9 bases. CDR3 length: 19 residues. Germline V gene lookup returns CDR1 MNHEY and CDR2 SMNVEV (reference sequence). V shed 3 bases, J shed 0 bases, and the junction held 9 bases outside the gene matches. The CDR3 nucleotides read TGTGCCAGCAGTTTGGGGCCGGGACAGGGAGCCTCTGGGGCCAACGTCCTGACTTTC. This sequence encodes CASSLGPGQGASGANVLTF.

The chain is built from TRBV28 and TRBJ2-1; 8 positions match TRBD1. The J segment lost 2 bases and the V segment lost 6 bases, leaving 9 bases of the junction unmatched. Germline values: CDR1 MDHEN, CDR2 SYDVKM. The CDR3 sequence is 16 residues long. The CDR3 region has the DNA TGTGCCAGCAGCCCCCTGGACAGGGTCCCCTACAATGAGCAGTTCTTC. It encodes CASSPLDRVPYNEQFF.

The chain has TRBV28 and TRBJ2-4; 7 bases are a match to TRBD2. The CDR3 spans 13 residues. Germline-derived CDR1 and CDR2 are MDHEN and SYDVKM. The ends lost 8 bases at V and 5 bases at J; junction bases unmatched: 6. Here the CDR3 DNA reads TGTGCCAGCGGGAGGGCCGACGAAAACATTCAGTACTTC. The encoded protein is CASGRADENIQYF.